A selection of T cell receptor beta chains follows, all from one sample in a study of Ad26.COV2.S vaccination and SARS-CoV-2 variants. Libraries were prepared by immunoSEQ multiplex PCR; TCRdb keeps only in-frame clonotypes and omits some of them. The sample has 350,000 to 500,000 clones; less than 95% are singletons. Material: peripheral blood, obtained in a trial of Ad26.COV2.S vaccine versus placebo. The receptors were sampled from a person aged 18-60 years who received the Ad26.COV2.S COVID-19 vaccine or a placebo. CDR3s leave out the opening cysteine and the closing phenylalanine or tryptophan.

j_gene,v_gene,CDR3aa
TRBJ1-1,TRBV27,ASSNRGYEAF
TRBJ2-1,TRBV10-3,AISESGPDNEQF
TRBJ1-1,TRBV5-1,ASSFSGGSTEAF
TRBJ1-5,TRBV2,ASSERGGSNQPQH
TRBJ2-1,TRBV18,ASSQGQGANNEQF
TRBJ2-3,TRBV9,ASSVALTSGLGTDTQY
TRBJ2-5,TRBV14,ASSPPGLAGGQETQY
TRBJ2-7,TRBV6-1,ASSEGGYEQY
TRBJ2-7,TRBV2,ASSGLEPNSYEQY
TRBJ2-7,TRBV18,ASSPPSRGTYEQY
TRBJ2-2,TRBV5-1,ASSFEGRGTGELF
TRBJ2-2,TRBV7-6,ASSGSGSKNTGELF
TRBJ1-6,TRBV28,ASSLTGVGNSPLH
TRBJ2-3,TRBV9,ASSLGLAGGVVTDTQY
TRBJ2-2,TRBV29-1,SVGRGNTGELF
TRBJ2-1,TRBV5-4,ASSSGQGKNEQF
TRBJ2-7,TRBV25-1,ASSDWTAYEQY
TRBJ1-1,TRBV19,ASSPRDSAPREAF
TRBJ2-2,TRBV15,ATSRGLAGGSNTGELF
TRBJ2-7,TRBV19,ASSPNGAEPYEQY
TRBJ1-4,TRBV5-1,ASSPTGGLEKLF
TRBJ2-7,TRBV4-1,ASSPLIRYPSEQY
TRBJ1-6,TRBV19,ASSVLGSNSPLH
TRBJ1-1,TRBV30,AWSLGEGTEAF
TRBJ2-7,TRBV11-1,ASSLLQGRSYEQY
TRBJ2-2,TRBV2,ASRRLAVNTGELF
TRBJ1-5,TRBV23-1,ASTEQGANQPQH
TRBJ2-7,TRBV5-1,ASSLGTMNEQY
TRBJ2-3,TRBV18,ASSPWGTSTDTQY
TRBJ2-2,TRBV6-5,ASRSTSNTGELF
TRBJ2-3,TRBV27,ASSFGSGSADTQY
TRBJ1-5,TRBV7-9,ASSPGQGYSNQPQH
TRBJ2-7,TRBV5-5,ASSWRGQVGN
TRBJ1-1,TRBV10-3,AISESNPEMNTEAF
TRBJ2-1,TRBV3-1/TRBV3-2,ASSPGWTYNEQF